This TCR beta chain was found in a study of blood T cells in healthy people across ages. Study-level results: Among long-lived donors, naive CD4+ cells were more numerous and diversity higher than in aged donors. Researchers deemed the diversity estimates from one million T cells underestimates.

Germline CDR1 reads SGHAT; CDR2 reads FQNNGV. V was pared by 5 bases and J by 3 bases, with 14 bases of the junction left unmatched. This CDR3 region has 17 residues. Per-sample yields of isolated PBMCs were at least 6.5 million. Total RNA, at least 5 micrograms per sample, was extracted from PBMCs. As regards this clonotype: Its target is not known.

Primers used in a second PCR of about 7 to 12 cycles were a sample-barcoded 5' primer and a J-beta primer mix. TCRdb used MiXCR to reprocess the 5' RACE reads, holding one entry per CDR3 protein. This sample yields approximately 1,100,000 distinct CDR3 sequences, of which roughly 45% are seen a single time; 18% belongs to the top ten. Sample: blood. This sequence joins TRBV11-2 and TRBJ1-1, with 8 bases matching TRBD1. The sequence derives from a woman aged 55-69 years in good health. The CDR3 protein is CASSAGQGYDLDTEAFF. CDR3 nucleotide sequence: TGTGCCAGCAGCGCAGGACAGGGATACGATTTGGACACTGAAGCTTTCTTT.